This record looks at one T cell receptor (beta chain) sequence and its context. The antigen remains unidentified. The junction had 6 bases not matched to a gene; V was cut back by 3 bases and J by 8 bases. CDR1 SGHNT and CDR2 YENEEA come from the germline V gene. This CDR3 is 14 amino acids long. These data come from a study of OX40 agonist ivuxolimab in advanced cancers. Study-wide context: Patients undergoing dose escalation presented with hepatocellular carcinoma, melanoma, renal cell or head and neck cancer. Study-level findings and limits: The study observed clonal expansion of CD4+ and CD8+ blood T cells by week 6 at 0.1 to 3.0 mg/kg.

This table comes from immunoSEQ multiplex PCR, and its TCRdb copy is limited to in-frame clones, with some not included. The sample gives about 64,000 clones, about four fifths of which show up once; roughly 2.1% is in the top ten. The rearrangement links TRBV11-3 to TRBJ1-2; 10 bases agree with TRBD1. The specimen was CD4+ or CD8+ T cells sorted from blood, collected in a trial of the OX40 agonist ivuxolimab. This clonotype was obtained from an adult with an advanced solid tumor such as melanoma, head and neck, liver or kidney cancer. The CDR3 DNA follows: TGTGCCAGCAGCTTCGGGACAGGGGAATACGGCTACACCTTC. It codes for CASSFGTGEYGYTF.